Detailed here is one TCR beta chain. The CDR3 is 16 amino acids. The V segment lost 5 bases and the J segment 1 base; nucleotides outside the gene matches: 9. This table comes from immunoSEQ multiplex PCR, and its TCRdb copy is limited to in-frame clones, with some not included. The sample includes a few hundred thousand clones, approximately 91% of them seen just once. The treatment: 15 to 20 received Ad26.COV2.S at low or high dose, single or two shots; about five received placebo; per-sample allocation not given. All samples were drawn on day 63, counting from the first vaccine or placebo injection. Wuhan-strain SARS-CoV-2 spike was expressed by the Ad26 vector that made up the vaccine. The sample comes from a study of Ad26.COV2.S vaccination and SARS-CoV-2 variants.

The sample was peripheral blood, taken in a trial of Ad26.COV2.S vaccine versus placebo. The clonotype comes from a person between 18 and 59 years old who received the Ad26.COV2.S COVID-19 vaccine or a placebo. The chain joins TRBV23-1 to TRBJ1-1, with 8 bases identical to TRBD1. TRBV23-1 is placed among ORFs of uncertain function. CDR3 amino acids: CASSRRPQGENTEAFF. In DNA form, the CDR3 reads TGCGCCAGCAGTAGGAGACCACAGGGGGAGAACACTGAAGCTTTCTTT.